The entry below describes one T cell receptor (beta chain). What it binds is not known. Germline-derived CDR1 and CDR2 are SNHLY and FYNNEI. The CDR3 is 19 residues long. The junction had 25 bases not matched to a gene; V was cut back by 7 bases and J by 8 bases. TCRdb called the RT-PCR reads again in MiXCR, with one record for every CDR3 protein. The table has more than 550,000 distinct CDR3 sequences, about 11% seen once; the top ten hold 10%. The data derive from a study of response to subunit inactivated influenza vaccine. The study, taken as a whole, reports: Every seasonal influenza vaccination brings in few new T cells, the authors suggested.

The clonotype comes from a man aged 50-60 years who received an inactivated influenza vaccine. The chain uses TRBV2 and TRBJ2-1; 8 nucleotides align to TRBD1. This sample comprised PBMCs from blood, obtained on the day of vaccination. The CDR3 spells CASIGSAVVRDRPGHEQFF. CDR3 nucleotide sequence: TGTGCCAGCATAGGAAGTGCGGTAGTTCGGGACAGGCCCGGCCATGAGCAGTTCTTC.